This T cell receptor (beta chain) was found in a study of tissue T cells after allogeneic stem cell transplantation. Overall study results and limits: Tissue-detected TCR repertoire was only partly captured by blood and spleen T cells.

CDR1 and CDR2 from the germline V gene are SGHNT and YYREEE (reference sequence). V was trimmed by 2 bases and J by 0 bases, leaving 6 bases between them. This CDR3 has 13 amino acids. In regard to this clone: Its antigen is unidentified.

TCRdb keeps only in-frame clones here, not all; method: immunoSEQ multiplex PCR. The data hold about 26,000 clones, with 91% observed a single time. The V call is TRBV5-4, the J call TRBJ2-7; D ambiguous. This TCR came from a male donor aged 60 or over who later had graft-versus-host disease after an allogeneic stem cell transplant. The specimen comprised blood, sampled before transplantation. The CDR3 DNA follows: TGTGCCAGCAGCTTCAGGAGCTCCTACGAGCAGTACTTC. Its translation is CASSFRSSYEQYF.